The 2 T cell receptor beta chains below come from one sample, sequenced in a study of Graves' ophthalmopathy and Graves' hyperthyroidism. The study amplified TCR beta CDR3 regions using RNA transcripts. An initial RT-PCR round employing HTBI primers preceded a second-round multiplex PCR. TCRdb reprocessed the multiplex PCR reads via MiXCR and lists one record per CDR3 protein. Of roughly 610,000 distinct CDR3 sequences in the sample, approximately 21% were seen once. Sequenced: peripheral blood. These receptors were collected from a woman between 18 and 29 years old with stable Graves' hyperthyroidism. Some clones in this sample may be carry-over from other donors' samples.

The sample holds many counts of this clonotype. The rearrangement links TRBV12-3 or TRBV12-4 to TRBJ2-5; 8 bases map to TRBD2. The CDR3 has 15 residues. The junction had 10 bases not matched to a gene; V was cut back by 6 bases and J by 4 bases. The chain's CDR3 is CASSLAGGGVETQYF. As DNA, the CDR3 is TGTGCCAGCAGCCTAGCGGGCGGCGGAGTAGAGACCCAGTACTTC.

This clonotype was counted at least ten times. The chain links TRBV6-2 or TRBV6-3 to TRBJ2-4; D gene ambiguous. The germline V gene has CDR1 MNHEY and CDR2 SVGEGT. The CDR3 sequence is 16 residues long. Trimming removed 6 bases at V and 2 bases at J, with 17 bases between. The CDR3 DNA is TGTGCCAGCAGCCAGGACCCCCCTGGGACCAAAAACATTCAGTACTTC. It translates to CASSQDPPGTKNIQYF.